The rows below give T cell receptor beta chains drawn from one sample of a study of blood T cells in healthy people across ages. TCRdb recomputed calls from the 5' RACE reads with MiXCR, one row per CDR3 protein. The sample lists around 1,000,000 distinct CDR3 sequences, around 25% occurring once. These data were also filed under a second study, of T cells of mothers and their children.

The sequenced material came from blood. Every receptor here comes from a girl aged 2 to 9 in good health. CDR3s include the opening cysteine and the closing phenylalanine or tryptophan. A D gene is named only where the DNA matches it firmly. Part of the rows lack a size; the others show once, few, many or a class for expanded clones.

D: TRBD1
V: TRBV6-5
size: few
J: TRBJ1-1
DNA: TGTGCCAGCAGTTACCCCGCGGACAGGGGAGGCACTGAAGCTTTCTTT
CDR3: CASSYPADRGGTEAFF

D: TRBD1
V: TRBV4-1
size: few
J: TRBJ1-4
DNA: TGCGCCAGCAGCCAAGATCCGACCGGGACAGGGGGACCCAGCCATGAAAAACTGTTTTTT
CDR3: CASSQDPTGTGGPSHEKLFF

D: TRBD1
V: TRBV20-1
size: few
J: TRBJ2-1
DNA: TGCAGTGCTAGCTCCGGGACAGGGTCCTTCGTCGGGTACAATGAGCAGTTCTTC
CDR3: CSASSGTGSFVGYNEQFF

D: .
V: TRBV12-3/TRBV12-4
size: few
J: TRBJ1-1
DNA: TGTGCCAGCACCCCCGACATCTACACTGAAGCTTTCTTT
CDR3: CASTPDIYTEAFF

D: TRBD1
V: TRBV7-8
size: .
J: TRBJ2-1
DNA: TGTGCCAGCAGCCTAGGACAGGTCAACAATGAGCAGTTCTTC
CDR3: CASSLGQVNNEQFF

D: .
V: TRBV7-9
size: .
J: TRBJ1-4
DNA: TGTGCCAGCAGCTTAGTGTTCGGGGGTGAAAAACTGTTTTTT
CDR3: CASSLVFGGEKLFF

D: TRBD1
V: TRBV7-9
size: .
J: TRBJ2-1
DNA: TGTGCCAGCTCCGGACAGGAGGTCACGAATGAGCAGTTCTTC
CDR3: CASSGQEVTNEQFF

D: .
V: TRBV2
size: few
J: TRBJ1-6
DNA: TGTGCCAGCAGGAACACAAGCTCCTATAATTCACCCCTCCACTTT
CDR3: CASRNTSSYNSPLHF

D: .
V: TRBV15
size: .
J: TRBJ2-7
DNA: TGTGCCACCAGCAGAGATCGGGTTAACGAGCAGTACTTC
CDR3: CATSRDRVNEQYF

D: .
V: TRBV7-3
size: .
J: TRBJ2-1
DNA: TGTGCCTGCAGCTCCATATCGAAGGGGGGCGATGAGCAGTTCTTC
CDR3: CACSSISKGGDEQFF

D: .
V: TRBV6-5
size: many
J: TRBJ2-7
DNA: TGTGCCAGCAGTCCTTTTGGGGCCGAGCAGTACTTC
CDR3: CASSPFGAEQYF

D: .
V: TRBV4-1
size: few
J: TRBJ1-5
DNA: TGCGCCAGCAGCCAAGATAACGGGAGGCAGCCCCAGCATTTT
CDR3: CASSQDNGRQPQHF

D: .
V: TRBV7-9
size: .
J: TRBJ2-6
DNA: TGTGCCAGCAGCCCTTTGGCTGGGGCCAACGTCCTGACTTTC
CDR3: CASSPLAGANVLTF

D: TRBD2
V: TRBV12-3/TRBV12-4
size: .
J: TRBJ2-7
DNA: TGTGCCAGCAGTCGACTAGCGGGAGGGTACGAGCAGTACTTC
CDR3: CASSRLAGGYEQYF

D: TRBD2
V: TRBV28
size: many
J: TRBJ2-3
DNA: TGTGCCAGCAGGGCGGGAGGAACAGATACGCAGTATTTT
CDR3: CASRAGGTDTQYF

D: .
V: TRBV12-3/TRBV12-4
size: few
J: TRBJ2-7
DNA: TGTGCCAGCAGTTTAGCACTAGAGGGGGGCACTTACGAGCAGTACTTC
CDR3: CASSLALEGGTYEQYF

D: TRBD1
V: TRBV25-1
size: .
J: TRBJ2-5
DNA: TGTGCCAGCAGTGATTACGGACAGGACCAAGAGACCCAGTACTTC
CDR3: CASSDYGQDQETQYF

D: .
V: TRBV7-2
size: many
J: TRBJ2-5
DNA: TGTGCCAGCAGCGCTAGAGAGACCCAGTACTTC
CDR3: CASSARETQYF

D: TRBD2
V: TRBV12-3/TRBV12-4
size: .
J: TRBJ2-1
DNA: TGTGCCAGCAGTCGGCAGCGGGAGGGTACATACAATGAGCAGTTCTTC
CDR3: CASSRQREGTYNEQFF

D: TRBD1
V: TRBV7-9
size: .
J: TRBJ2-7
DNA: TGTGCCAGCAGCTTAACGCCGGGACAGGGGAGGTACGAGCAGTACTTC
CDR3: CASSLTPGQGRYEQYF

D: .
V: TRBV28
size: .
J: TRBJ2-7
DNA: TGTGCCAGCACCACCCCCACCTTGGGGCAGTACTTC
CDR3: CASTTPTLGQYF

D: .
V: TRBV6-2/TRBV6-3
size: .
J: TRBJ2-5
DNA: TGTGCCAGCAGATCAAAGGCCGAAGAGACCCAGTACTTC
CDR3: CASRSKAEETQYF

D: .
V: TRBV28
size: few
J: TRBJ1-4
DNA: TGTGCCAGCAGTTTTCGGGCCGATGCAAGCGAAAAACTGTTTTTT
CDR3: CASSFRADASEKLFF

D: .
V: TRBV5-5
size: .
J: TRBJ2-7
DNA: TGTGCCAGCAGCCTAAAAGATGGGGGGAGCCCAACCTACGAGCAGTACTTC
CDR3: CASSLKDGGSPTYEQYF

D: .
V: TRBV4-3
size: .
J: TRBJ1-5
DNA: TGCGCCAGCAGCCAAGACGAGAATCAGCCCCAGCATTTT
CDR3: CASSQDENQPQHF

D: TRBD1
V: TRBV6-4
size: .
J: TRBJ2-7
DNA: TGTGCCACAAGGACAGGGGGCGAGCAGTACTTC
CDR3: CATRTGGEQYF

D: .
V: TRBV27
size: .
J: TRBJ2-1
DNA: TGTGCCAGCTATGGACAAGCCTACAATGAGCAGTTCTTC
CDR3: CASYGQAYNEQFF

D: TRBD2
V: TRBV28
size: few
J: TRBJ2-7
DNA: TGTGCCAGCCGGGCCACTAGCGGTCTCGAGCAGTACTTC
CDR3: CASRATSGLEQYF

D: .
V: TRBV6-6
size: .
J: TRBJ2-7
DNA: TGTGCCAGCAGTTACTCATCTGGCGGAAGCTCCTACGAGCAGTACTTC
CDR3: CASSYSSGGSSYEQYF

D: TRBD2
V: TRBV7-9
size: .
J: TRBJ2-5
DNA: TGTGCCAGCAGCTTGCTAGCGGTGGTTGAAGAGACCCAGTACTTC
CDR3: CASSLLAVVEETQYF

D: .
V: TRBV3-1
size: .
J: TRBJ2-5
DNA: TGTGCCAGCAGCCAAGCGTCTTCCTCCGAGACCCAGTACTTC
CDR3: CASSQASSSETQYF

D: TRBD2
V: TRBV27
size: .
J: TRBJ2-1
DNA: TGTGCCAGCGCCCTAGCGGGAGGGGTCAATGAGCAGTTCTTC
CDR3: CASALAGGVNEQFF

D: .
V: TRBV20-1
size: .
J: TRBJ2-5
DNA: TGCAGTGCTAGAGATGCCTTGGGAAACACTATCCAAGAGACCCAGTACTTC
CDR3: CSARDALGNTIQETQYF

D: TRBD2
V: TRBV4-1
size: few
J: TRBJ2-1
DNA: TGCGCCAGCAGGGAACTAGCGGGAGGGTGGGATGAGCAGTTCTTC
CDR3: CASRELAGGWDEQFF

D: TRBD1
V: TRBV12-3/TRBV12-4
size: .
J: TRBJ1-1
DNA: TGTGCCAGCAGGGGGACAGTCTCCAGGAACACTGAAGCTTTCTTT
CDR3: CASRGTVSRNTEAFF

D: .
V: TRBV12-3/TRBV12-4
size: .
J: TRBJ2-4
DNA: TGTGCCAGCAGTTTCGAGGGACCGCAGGGTTACAACATTCAGTACTTC
CDR3: CASSFEGPQGYNIQYF

D: TRBD1
V: TRBV6-1
size: few
J: TRBJ1-4
DNA: TGTGCCAGCAGTGAACCATACAGGGGAGAAAAACTGTTTTTT
CDR3: CASSEPYRGEKLFF

D: .
V: TRBV12-3/TRBV12-4
size: .
J: TRBJ2-3
DNA: TGTGCCAGCAGTTTGCCGTTTGCCGGGAGTCGGGGAGATACGCAGTATTTT
CDR3: CASSLPFAGSRGDTQYF

D: .
V: TRBV12-3/TRBV12-4
size: few
J: TRBJ2-3
DNA: TGTGCCAGCACCCTAGACCTGGATACGCAGTATTTT
CDR3: CASTLDLDTQYF

D: TRBD1
V: TRBV4-2
size: few
J: TRBJ1-2
DNA: TGTGCCAGCAGCCAACAACAGGGGGCGGATGGTGGCTACACCTTC
CDR3: CASSQQQGADGGYTF

D: TRBD1
V: TRBV2
size: .
J: TRBJ2-4
DNA: TGTGCCAGCCGGACAGGGATCAACATTCAGTACTTC
CDR3: CASRTGINIQYF

D: .
V: TRBV2
size: few
J: TRBJ1-5
DNA: TGTGCCAGCAGGGGCGATGATCAGCCCCAGCATTTT
CDR3: CASRGDDQPQHF

D: .
V: TRBV12-3/TRBV12-4
size: .
J: TRBJ1-2
DNA: TGTGCCAGCAGTGTAGGGGCAGCGACACGTAACTATGGCTACACCTTC
CDR3: CASSVGAATRNYGYTF

D: TRBD2
V: TRBV20-1
size: few
J: TRBJ2-5
DNA: TGCAGTGCTAGAGGGCGGGAGGCCGAAGAGACCCAGTACTTC
CDR3: CSARGREAEETQYF